The T cell receptor beta chain under discussion was sequenced for a study of blood T cell repertoires in COVID-19. Study details: T cells, B-cell-depleted T cells, or PBMCs provided the cDNA or gDNA that served as material.

V lost 0 bases to trimming and J lost 4 bases, with 12 bases between them. Germline values: CDR1 GTSNPN, CDR2 SVGIG (reference sequence). The CDR3 covers 14 residues. Authors' processing steps: Amplified reference gene primers provided the basis for estimating nucleated cell counts. Here immunoSEQ multiplex PCR was the method, and the copy in TCRdb shows in-frame clones only, minus some. V and J calls and clone size come straight from that table; D and trimming were deduced from the DNA. The table lists 250,000 to 350,000 clones, about nine tenths of them singletons. The sequenced sample was peripheral blood. The gene calls are TRBV30 and TRBJ1-1; D remains unclear. The TCR originated in a woman under 40 with COVID-19, enrolled during active disease. CDR3 bases: TGTGCCTGGAGTGTACTATGGGGAGGCACTGAAGCTTTCTTT. Amino acid sequence: CAWSVLWGGTEAFF.